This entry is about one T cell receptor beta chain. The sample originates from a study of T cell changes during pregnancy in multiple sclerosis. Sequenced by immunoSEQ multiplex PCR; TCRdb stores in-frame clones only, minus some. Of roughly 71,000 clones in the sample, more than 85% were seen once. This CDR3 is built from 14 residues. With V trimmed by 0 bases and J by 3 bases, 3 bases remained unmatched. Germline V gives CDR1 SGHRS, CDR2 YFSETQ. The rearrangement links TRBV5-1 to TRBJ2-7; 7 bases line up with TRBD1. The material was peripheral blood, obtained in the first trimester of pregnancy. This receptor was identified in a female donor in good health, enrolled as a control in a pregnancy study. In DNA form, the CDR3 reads TGCGCCAGCAGCTTGGTACAGGGGATCTACGAGCAGTACTTC. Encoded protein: CASSLVQGIYEQYF.